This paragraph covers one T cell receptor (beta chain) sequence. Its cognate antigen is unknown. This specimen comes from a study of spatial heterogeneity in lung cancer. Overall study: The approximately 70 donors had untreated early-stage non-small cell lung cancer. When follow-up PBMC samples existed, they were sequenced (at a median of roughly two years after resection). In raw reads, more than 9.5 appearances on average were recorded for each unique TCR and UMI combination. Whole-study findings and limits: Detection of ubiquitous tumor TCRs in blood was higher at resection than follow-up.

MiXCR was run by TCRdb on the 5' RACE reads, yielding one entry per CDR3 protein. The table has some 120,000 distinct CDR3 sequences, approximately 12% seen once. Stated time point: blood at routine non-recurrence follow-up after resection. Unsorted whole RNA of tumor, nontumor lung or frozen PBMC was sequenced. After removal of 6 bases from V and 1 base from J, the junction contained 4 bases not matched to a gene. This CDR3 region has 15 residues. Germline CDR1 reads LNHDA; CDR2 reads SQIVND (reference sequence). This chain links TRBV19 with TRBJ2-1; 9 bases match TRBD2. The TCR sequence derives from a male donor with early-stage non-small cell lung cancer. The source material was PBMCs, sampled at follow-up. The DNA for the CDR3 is TGTGCCAGTAGGAGACTAGCGGATTCCTACAATGAGCAGTTCTTC. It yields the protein CASRRLADSYNEQFF.